This T cell receptor beta chain was identified during a study of T-cell reconstitution after alpha-beta-depleted transplantation in children. Germline-derived CDR1 and CDR2 are MDHEN and SYDVKM. Germline trimming cut 4 bases from V and 4 bases from J; bases unmatched to any gene: 9. The CDR3 is 15 amino acids. Unique molecular identifiers tagged the TCRbeta library. MiXCR was run by TCRdb on the PCR reads, yielding one entry per CDR3 protein. Here the sample spans just over 950,000 distinct CDR3 sequences, roughly 29% being singletons. This clonotype turned up a few times. Specimen: PBMCs, mostly from graft donor cells, collected 360 days after TCRalphabeta/CD19-depleted stem cell transplant. The V and J genes are TRBV28 and TRBJ2-7; 8 bases match TRBD1. This TCR was recovered from a boy younger than two who had a stem cell transplant for SCID, so the T cells may come from the graft donor. The CDR3 sequence: CASSYRDRRVYEQYF. The CDR3 bases are TGTGCCAGCAGTTACCGGGACAGGAGGGTTTACGAGCAGTACTTC.